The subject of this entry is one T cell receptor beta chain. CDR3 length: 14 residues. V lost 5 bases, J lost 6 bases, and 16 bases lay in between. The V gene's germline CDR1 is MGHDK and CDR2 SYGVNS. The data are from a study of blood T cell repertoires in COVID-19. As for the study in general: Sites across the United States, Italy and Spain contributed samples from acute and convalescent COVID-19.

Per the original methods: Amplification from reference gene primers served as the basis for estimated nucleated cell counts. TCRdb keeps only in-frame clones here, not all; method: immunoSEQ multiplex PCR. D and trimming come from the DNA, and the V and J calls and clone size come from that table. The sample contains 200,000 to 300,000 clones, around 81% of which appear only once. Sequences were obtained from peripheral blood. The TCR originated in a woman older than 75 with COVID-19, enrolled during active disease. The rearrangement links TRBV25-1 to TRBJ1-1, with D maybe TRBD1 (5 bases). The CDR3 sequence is CASSSPGKVAEAFF. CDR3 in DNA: TGTGCCAGCAGTAGTCCAGGGAAGGTTGCTGAAGCTTTCTTT.